Presented here are 22 T cell receptor beta chains from one specimen sequenced in a study of Graves' ophthalmopathy and Graves' hyperthyroidism. Investigators amplified TCR beta CDR3 regions from RNA transcripts. Second-round multiplex PCR came after first-round RT-PCR with HTBI primers. TCRdb reprocessed the multiplex PCR reads with MiXCR, giving one entry per CDR3 protein. Here the sample spans around 600,000 distinct CDR3 sequences, about 41% being singletons. The sequenced sample was peripheral blood. The origin of the receptors is an adult man with Graves' ophthalmopathy.

This sequence joins TRBV10-3 and TRBJ2-6; D is undetermined. CDR3 length equals 15 residues. Germline lookup yields CDR1 ENHRY and CDR2 SYGVKD. Trimming removed 4 bases from V and 2 bases from J, with 9 bases in between. The chain's CDR3 is CAISAEVTGANVLTF. The CDR3 bases are TGTGCCATCAGTGCAGAGGTAACTGGGGCCAACGTCCTGACTTTC.

Many counts were recorded for this clonotype. The chain uses TRBV2 and TRBJ2-5; 11 positions agree with TRBD2. The length of the CDR3 is 13 residues. Germline trimming cut 9 bases from V and 2 bases from J; bases unmatched to any gene: 2. The germline gives CDR1 SNHLY, CDR2 FYNNEI. CDR3: CASLAGGQETQYF. As DNA, the CDR3 is TGTGCCAGTTTAGCGGGAGGGCAAGAGACCCAGTACTTC.

This clonotype was observed many times. The chain carries TRBV19 and TRBJ1-2, with a possible D match to TRBD1 (5 bases). CDR1 LNHDA and CDR2 SQIVND come from the germline V gene (reference sequence). Trimming took 6 bases from V and 7 from J, leaving 21 bases between them. This CDR3 comprises 15 residues. The chain's CDR3 is CASREGWQGRTGYTF. In DNA, the CDR3 is TGTGCCAGTAGGGAAGGCTGGCAGGGAAGGACTGGCTACACCTTC.

The gene calls are TRBV2 and TRBJ1-6; 8 bases line up with TRBD1. Germline assignment: CDR1 SNHLY and CDR2 FYNNEI. V dropped 6 bases and J dropped 7; count of bases not matched to a gene: 8. The CDR3 covers 15 residues. CDR3 coding DNA: TGTGCCAGCAGCCACGGACAGGGCCGGAATTCACCCCTCCACTTT. Translated, it gives CASSHGQGRNSPLHF.

J is TRBJ1-6 and V is TRBV24-1; D unclear. The CDR3 consists of 13 residues. CDR1 KGHDR and CDR2 SFDVKD come from the germline V gene. Trimming pared 2 bases from V and 14 bases from J, leaving 12 bases between. CDR3 region: CATSDSPSGTLHF. The CDR3 nucleotides read TGTGCCACCAGTGATTCCCCTAGCGGTACCCTCCACTTT.

This clonotype was detected many times. V is TRBV7-2 and J is TRBJ2-3; D might be TRBD2 (6 bases). Germline-derived CDR1 and CDR2 are SGHTA and FQGNSA. This CDR3 has 15 amino acids. Trimming removed 2 bases from V and 1 base from J, with 10 bases in between. The CDR3 region is CASSLRRERTDTQYF. The CDR3 DNA is TGTGCCAGCAGCTTACGGCGGGAACGCACAGATACGCAGTATTTT. Supplemented by reference TRBV7-2 and TRBJ2-3, the full variable domain reads GAGVSQSPSNKVTEKGKDVELRCDPISGHTALYWYRQSLGQGLEFLIYFQGNSAPDKSGLPSDRFSAERTGGSVSTLTIQRTQQEDSAVYLCASSLRRERTDTQYFGPGTRLTVL.

The V call is TRBV12-3 or TRBV12-4, the J call TRBJ1-6; D is ambiguous. Trimming removed 6 bases at V and 0 bases at J, with 12 bases between. The CDR3 loop spans 16 amino acids. The CDR3 loop is CASSLRVNSYNSPLHF. For the CDR3, the DNA is TGTGCCAGCAGCCTTCGGGTGAACTCCTATAATTCACCCCTCCACTTT.

The chain employs TRBV20-1 and TRBJ1-5, with 9 nucleotides matching TRBD1. V shed 4 bases, J shed 0 bases, and the junction held 10 bases outside the gene matches. The CDR3 is made up of 17 amino acids. The V gene's germline CDR1 is DFQATT and CDR2 SNEGSKA (reference sequence). The CDR3 coding sequence is TGCAGTGCTACGACAGGGGGAAGGATCGATAGCAATCAGCCCCAGCATTTT. This sequence encodes CSATTGGRIDSNQPQHF.

This chain links TRBV7-8 with TRBJ1-6; D perhaps matches TRBD1 (5 bases). From germline, CDR1 is SGHVS and CDR2 FQNEAQ. The CDR3 sequence is 13 residues long. V was trimmed by 5 bases and J by 9 bases, leaving 11 bases between them. The CDR3 here is CASSHRTLSPLHF. DNA for the CDR3: TGTGCCAGCAGCCACAGGACCCTTTCACCCCTCCACTTT.

As for this clonotype: A much larger clonotype is one base distant, so this may be a read error. The gene calls are TRBV7-9 and TRBJ1-3, with 7 positions matching TRBD1. There are 16 residues in the CDR3. In germline, CDR1 is SEHNR, CDR2 FQNEAQ (reference sequence). Trimming took 7 bases from V and 1 from J; bases not matched to a gene: 10. The DNA for the CDR3 is TGTGCCAGCATAAATCCGACAGGGCTGTCTGGAAACACCATATATTTT. Its protein is CASINPTGLSGNTIYF. Looking up the rest from reference TRBV7-9 and TRBJ1-3 gives the full variable domain: DTGVSQNPRHKITKRGQNVTFRCDPISEHNRLYWYRQTLGQGPEFLTYFQNEAQLEKSRLLSDRFSAERPKGSFSTLEIQRTEQGDSAMYLCASINPTGLSGNTIYFGEGSWLTVV.

This clonotype was picked up many times. This rearrangement joins TRBV6-5 to TRBJ1-6; D unclear. Trimming removed 2 bases at V and 8 bases at J, with 4 bases between. The CDR3 extends over 12 amino acids. Per the germline V gene, CDR1 is MNHEY and CDR2 is SVGAGI. CDR3 DNA: TGTGCCAGCAGTTACCCGGATTCACCCCTCCACTTT. This encodes CASSYPDSPLHF.

The chain links TRBV5-1 to TRBJ2-5; weak D call: TRBD1 (7 bases). Trimming shortened V by 6 bases and J by 2 bases, and 8 bases separated the two germline ends. The CDR3 length is 12 residues. Germline CDR1 and CDR2: SGHRS and YFSETQ. CDR3 sequence: CASTGGQETQYF. The DNA of the CDR3 is TGCGCCAGCACAGGGGGGCAAGAGACCCAGTACTTC.

This chain connects TRBV7-2 to TRBJ2-5, with 10 bases that match TRBD1. The germline V gene encodes CDR1 SGHTA and CDR2 FQGNSA. This CDR3 contains 15 residues. V was pared by 3 bases and J by 4 bases, with 5 bases of the junction left unmatched. CDR3 residues: CASSLKGQGRETQYF. The CDR3 DNA reads TGTGCCAGCAGCTTGAAGGGACAGGGGCGAGAGACCCAGTACTTC.

This chain joins TRBV9 and TRBJ2-3, with D uncertain. The CDR3 length is 14 residues. Trimming removed 3 bases at V and 9 bases at J, with 17 bases between. Germline CDR1 SGDLS, CDR2 YYNGEE. The CDR3 DNA reads as TGTGCCAGCAGCGCTTCGTTGCAGAAGAAGACGCAGTATTTT. This gives the protein CASSASLQKKTQYF.

This clonotype was counted ten times or more. The V and J genes are TRBV4-3 and TRBJ1-2, with 7 bases lining up with TRBD1. V dropped 0 bases and J dropped 7; count of bases not matched to a gene: 5. Germline V gene lookup returns CDR1 LGHNA and CDR2 YSLEER. There are 14 residues in the CDR3. Here the CDR3 reads CASSQEGQIAGYTF. The CDR3 bases are TGCGCCAGCAGCCAAGAGGGACAGATCGCTGGCTACACCTTC.

The chain couples TRBV2 to TRBJ2-5, with 16 bases matching TRBD2. V gave up 6 bases and J gave up 2 bases; unmatched junction bases: 0. The CDR3 extends over 15 amino acids. The V gene's germline CDR1 is SNHLY and CDR2 FYNNEI. CDR3 nucleotides: TGTGCCAGCAGGGGACTAGCGGGAGGGCAAGAGACCCAGTACTTC. The encoded protein is CASRGLAGGQETQYF.

This chain links TRBV29-1 with TRBJ1-1; D might be TRBD1 (6 bases). The CDR3 totals 13 residues. The ends were cut back, 7 bases at V and 1 base at J, with 13 bases in the middle. CDR1 and CDR2 from the germline V gene are SQVTM and ANQGSEA. CDR3 bases: TGCAGCGCCAGGCGAGGGGGGAACACTGAAGCTTTCTTT. It codes for CSARRGGNTEAFF.

The CDR3 DNA reads TGTGCCAGCAGTGTTCCCGTTCTCCAGGGGGCCAGTAATTCACCCCTCCACTTT. Residues: CASSVPVLQGASNSPLHF. This rearrangement joins TRBV25-1 to TRBJ1-6; TRBD1 matches 8 bases. Germline CDR1 MGHDK, CDR2 SYGVNS. The ends lost 4 bases at V and 6 bases at J; junction bases unmatched: 14. The CDR3 totals 18 residues.

This clonotype was detected many times. J is TRBJ2-7 and V is TRBV7-9; TRBD1 is a possible D gene (5 bases). The germline V and J ends were trimmed by 5 bases and 6 bases, with 11 bases remaining between them. The CDR3 is 12 residues long. CDR1 and CDR2 from the germline V gene are SEHNR and FQNEAQ (reference sequence). The CDR3 reads CASSGIQGEQYF. The CDR3 DNA follows: TGTGCCAGCAGCGGAATCCAGGGCGAGCAGTACTTC. Looking up the rest from reference TRBV7-9 and TRBJ2-7 gives the full variable domain: DTGVSQNPRHKITKRGQNVTFRCDPISEHNRLYWYRQTLGQGPEFLTYFQNEAQLEKSRLLSDRFSAERPKGSFSTLEIQRTEQGDSAMYLCASSGIQGEQYFGPGTRLTVT.

V and J are TRBV15 and TRBJ1-3; no firm D call. From germline, CDR1 is LNHNV and CDR2 YYDKDF (reference sequence). V was pared by 6 bases and J by 8 bases, with 20 bases between. The CDR3 length is 15 residues. The DNA of the CDR3 is TGTGCCACCAGGATAGAAAGGGATGATGGCTACACCATATATTTT. It translates to CATRIERDDGYTIYF.

This chain uses TRBV29-1 with TRBJ2-7; maybe TRBD2 (6 bases). CDR1 and CDR2 (germline): SQVTM, ANQGSEA. Trimming pared 2 bases from V and 7 bases from J, leaving 18 bases between. This CDR3 spans 14 amino acids. The CDR3 loop is CSVERSGGGNEQYF. The CDR3 nucleotides read TGCAGCGTTGAACGAAGCGGCGGAGGGAATGAGCAGTACTTC.

This clonotype has ten or more counts. The gene calls are TRBV11-2 and TRBJ1-5; tentative D call: TRBD1 (5 bases). Trimming removed 0 bases at V and 5 bases at J, with 8 bases between. The CDR3 extends over 14 amino acids. The germline V gene has CDR1 SGHAT and CDR2 FQNNGV. CDR3 in DNA: TGTGCCAGCAGCTTAGATGGGGGGTATCAGCCCCAGCATTTT. Residues: CASSLDGGYQPQHF.